This T cell receptor (beta chain) was captured in a study of long-term antiretroviral therapy in people with HIV. Points from the study as a whole: Comparison with controls showed narrower CDR3 length ranges in HIV repertoires. Once patients were on ART, diversity went higher but still fell short of transplant donor controls.

People in the study who had HIV all got their treatment in the United States. The junction had 9 bases not matched to a gene; V was cut back by 3 bases and J by 5 bases. Germline V lookup: CDR1 MGHDK, CDR2 SYGVNS. The CDR3 spans 15 residues. Comments on this clone: Its antigen is still unknown.

Survey-level resolution applied to immunoSEQ assay v3.0. Sequencing was directed toward about 35,000-50,000 T-cell genomes in each sample. Generated by immunoSEQ multiplex PCR, the TCRdb table keeps only in-frame clones and is missing some. The sample lists about 16,000 clones; around four fifths were seen once. This receptor was taken from a man aged 40-55 years with HIV. The chain carries TRBV25-1 and TRBJ2-7; 8 nucleotides line up with TRBD1. Source: unsorted PBMCs, taken 2.1 years after starting antiretroviral therapy. Here the CDR3 reads CASSDFQPGGNEQYF. The CDR3 region has the DNA TGTGCCAGCAGTGACTTCCAGCCAGGGGGCAACGAGCAGTACTTC.